This TCR beta chain originates from a study of human T cells and chemical hapten exposure. The germline gives CDR1 SGHKS, CDR2 YYEKEE (reference sequence). Trimming cost V 2 bases and J 2 bases, with 8 bases left between them. The CDR3 has 14 amino acids. This clonotype has ten or more counts. Whole blood that had not been fractionated was the source of extracted total RNA. TCRdb redid the calling of the 5' RACE reads with MiXCR, one entry per CDR3 protein. The table shows about 140,000 distinct CDR3 sequences, with 3.5% to 5% occurring only once. The rearrangement uses TRBV5-5 and TRBJ1-5; D unclear. The sequence was obtained from a female donor in good health. The DNA of the CDR3 is TGTGCCAGCAGCTTCGGGGAGCGCAATCAGCCCCAGCATTTT. It yields the protein CASSFGERNQPQHF.